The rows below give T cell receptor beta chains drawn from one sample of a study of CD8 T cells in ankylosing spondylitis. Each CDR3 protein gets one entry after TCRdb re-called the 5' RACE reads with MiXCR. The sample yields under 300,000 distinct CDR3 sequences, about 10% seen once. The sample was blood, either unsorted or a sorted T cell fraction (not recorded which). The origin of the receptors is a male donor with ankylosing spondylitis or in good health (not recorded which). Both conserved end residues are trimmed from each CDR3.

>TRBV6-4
ASSGQGSTDTQY
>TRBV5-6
ASTKDIAYLYEQY
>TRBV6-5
ASSYGLGQQY
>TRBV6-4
ALGGVLGQVGKWVGGELF
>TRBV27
ASSPYLTGNPTGELF
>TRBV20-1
SARGTRAIFTDTQY
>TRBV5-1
AGSLEGYSNQPQH
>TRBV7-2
ASSLGAYYEQY
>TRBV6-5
ASSRDSTEAF
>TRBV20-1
SASNRGTPGQPQH
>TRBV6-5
ASSYSYGHRETQY
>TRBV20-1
SAKNTGTGADTQY
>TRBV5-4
ASSTYRVPSTDTQY
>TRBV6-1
ASSPQGSGANVLT
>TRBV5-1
ASSLGGPKSPLH
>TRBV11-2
ASSPLRQFYGYT
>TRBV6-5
ASSSRQGGSYGYT
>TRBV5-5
ASSRGDNSGNTIY
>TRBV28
ASSRRGLSLREQY
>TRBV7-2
ASSLARGTDTQY
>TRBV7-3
ASSLERGDTDTQY
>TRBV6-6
ASSNTGVGTNTGELF
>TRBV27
ASSRQAGGGEVQY
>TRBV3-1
ASSQADSAGQLNYGYT
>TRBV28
ATLTRGANVLT
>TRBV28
ASSPAGVGSNEQF
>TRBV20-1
SAITTGGVETQY
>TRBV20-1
SATGTVDSPLH
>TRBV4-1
ASSQVNEQF
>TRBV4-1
ASSQWAGGETQY
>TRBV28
ASSWVPGQGGETQY
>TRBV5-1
ASSLVGNSLTDTQY
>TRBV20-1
SASRGDRDSPLH
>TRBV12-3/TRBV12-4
ASSEAFDEQF
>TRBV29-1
SVEGPRGTGYGDTQY
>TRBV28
ASSSDSEKLF
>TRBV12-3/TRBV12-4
ASSLASGARGTDTQY
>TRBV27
ASSFGTGGQNQPQH
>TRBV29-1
SVSDADNEQF
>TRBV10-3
AIAGLANEQY
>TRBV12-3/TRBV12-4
ASSFILGGSTGELF
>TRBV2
ASSIQGSPYEQY
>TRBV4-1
ASSQAQINYEQY
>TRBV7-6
ASSIGQQGPQH
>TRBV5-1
ASSPQGADTGELF
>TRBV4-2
ASSHLFMGTSGGAYNEQF
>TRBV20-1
SASPTSDTQY
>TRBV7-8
ASSLALLGATFRGAF
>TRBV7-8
ASSLAGGNPYGYT